These 9 T cell receptor beta chains were all obtained from the same sample, sequenced in a study of blood T cell repertoires in COVID-19. Clones were sequenced by immunoSEQ multiplex PCR, and TCRdb holds only the in-frame ones, with some missing. The table shows tens of thousands of clones, with 70% to 85% occurring only once. Sequencing was performed on peripheral blood. Receptors originate from a man aged 60 to 75 with acute or convalescent COVID-19.

The chain uses TRBV5-6 and TRBJ2-3; 8 bases line up with TRBD1. V shed 3 bases and J 2 bases; nucleotides not matched to a gene: 8. CDR1 SGHDT and CDR2 YYEEEE come from the germline V gene. The CDR3 contains 16 residues. The CDR3 DNA is TGTGCCAGCAGCTACGGGACAGGCGCCAACACAGATACGCAGTATTTT. Residues: CASSYGTGANTDTQYF. Drawing the rest from reference TRBV5-6 and TRBJ2-3, the complete variable domain is DAGVTQSPTHLIKTRGQQVTLRCSPKSGHDTVSWYQQALGQGPQFIFQYYEEEERQRGNFPDRFSGHQFPNYSSELNVNALLLGDSALYLCASSYGTGANTDTQYFGPGTRLTVL.

The chain combines TRBV7-9 with TRBJ2-1; 9 bases fit TRBD1. The germline V gene has CDR1 SEHNR and CDR2 FQNEAQ (reference sequence). The V gene end was trimmed by 3 bases and the J gene end by 6 bases; junction bases not matched to a gene: 3. The CDR3 is made up of 14 amino acids. Here the CDR3 DNA reads TGTGCCAGCAGCTTCCGACAGGGGGGCAATGAGCAGTTCTTC. It specifies CASSFRQGGNEQFF.

CDR3 sequence (DNA): TGTGCCAGCGCCCCGCGAGGGTGGCAAGAGACCCAGTACTTC. Translation: CASAPRGWQETQYF. The rearrangement uses TRBV2 and TRBJ2-5, with D possibly TRBD2 on 5 matching bases. Trimming pared 8 bases from V and 2 bases from J, leaving 15 bases between. CDR3 size: 14 residues. Germline-derived CDR1 and CDR2 are SNHLY and FYNNEI.

The chain uses TRBV25-1 and TRBJ1-6; D is unresolved. Germline lookup yields CDR1 MGHDK and CDR2 SYGVNS. This CDR3 contains 13 residues. Trimming pared 4 bases from V and 9 bases from J, leaving 10 bases between. In DNA form, the CDR3 reads TGTGCCAGCAGTGGTGGCACGGGTTCACCCCTCCACTTT. It yields the protein CASSGGTGSPLHF.

The J gene is TRBJ1-6, the V gene TRBV30, with 12 bases identical to TRBD1. The CDR3 extends over 17 amino acids. Germline CDR1 GTSNPN, CDR2 SVGIG (reference sequence). V shed 4 bases and J 2 bases; nucleotides not matched to a gene: 6. The CDR3 region has the DNA TGTGCCTGGACGGGACAGGGGGCCTTCGCCTATAATTCACCCCTCCACTTT. Protein sequence: CAWTGQGAFAYNSPLHF.

J is TRBJ2-3 and V is TRBV9; D remains unclear. The length of the CDR3 is 15 residues. Trimming took 2 bases from V and 2 from J, leaving 12 bases between them. Germline V lookup: CDR1 SGDLS, CDR2 YYNGEE. The CDR3 here is CASSVRRHSTDTQYF. DNA for the CDR3: TGTGCCAGCAGCGTCAGGCGTCACTCCACAGATACGCAGTATTTT.

The chain carries TRBV7-3 and TRBJ2-2, with 8 bases identical to TRBD1. Trimming cost V 4 bases and J 5 bases; bases outside gene matches: 6. Germline CDR1 and CDR2: SGHTA and FQGTGA. The CDR3 consists of 15 residues. The CDR3 sequence: CASSSGQGRTGELFF. The DNA for the CDR3 is TGTGCCAGCAGCTCCGGACAGGGCAGGACCGGGGAGCTGTTTTTT.

This clone was observed a single time. The chain has TRBV29-1 and TRBJ2-5, with TRBD2 as a possible D gene (6 bases). This CDR3 has 13 residues. V was trimmed by 4 bases and J by 5 bases, leaving 14 bases between them. CDR1 and CDR2 (germline): SQVTM, ANQGSEA. The CDR3 DNA follows: TGCAGCGTTGTCATAGCGGCCCGGGAGACCCAGTACTTC. Protein: CSVVIAARETQYF.

This chain uses TRBV5-4 with TRBJ2-5, with D unresolved. V was shortened by 2 bases and J by 0 bases, with 8 bases between the two germline ends. There are 14 residues in the CDR3. Germline V gives CDR1 SGHNT, CDR2 YYREEE (reference sequence). The CDR3 is CASSLLQNQETQYF. In DNA form, the CDR3 reads TGTGCCAGCAGCTTATTGCAGAACCAAGAGACCCAGTACTTC. Using reference TRBV5-4 and TRBJ2-5 for the parts outside the CDR3, the full variable domain is ETGVTQSPTHLIKTRGQQVTLRCSSQSGHNTVSWYQQALGQGPQFIFQYYREEENGRGNFPPRFSGLQFPNYSSELNVNALELDDSALYLCASSLLQNQETQYFGPGTRLLVL.